The T cell receptor (beta chain) described here comes from a study of cytotoxic CD8 clonotypes in ibrutinib-treated CLL (dated by TCRdb to the early 2020s). Regarding the complete study: In this cohort, 15 patients were treatment-naive and roughly 10 were relapsed/refractory, while around 18 had unmutated IGHV. Responses were partial in 25 or so patients and complete in 2; after median about 63 months follow-up, around 15 stayed in remission and roughly twelve progressed. Response samples were obtained after a median of around eleven months of treatment, with a range of about 6 to 36 months. On average, each sample had approximately 280,000 productive templates and roughly 95,000 productive rearrangements. Of the 85 to 95 participants in the trial, about 25 had longitudinal samples available. Cryopreserved peripheral blood mononuclear cells were obtained before treatment, at response, and at either sustained remission or disease progression.

In the case of this clone: What this receptor recognizes is not known. Base qualities are missing; no much larger clone stands one base away.

On a MiSeq, deep resolution sequencing aimed for a depth between 1 in 1 million and 1 in 200,000 T cells, with each clonotype covered approximately 9.8x on average. The immunoSEQ hsTCRB Kit was used to generate TCR beta libraries. The paper's processing steps were these. The data were analyzed with ImmunoSEQ Analyzer and ImmunoSEQ Data Assistant, and V, D and J gene assignments followed IMGT definitions. Clonality was computed as one minus normalized Shannon entropy of productive rearrangement frequencies, ranging from 0 to 1. Public clonotype analysis was restricted to overrepresented clonotypes comprising at least 0.05% of each patient's repertoire. Approximately 14 age-matched healthy donor repertoires from immuneACCESS were used as controls for clonality. The source is immuneACCESS, and TCRdb retained only in-frame sequences with V and J called. Part of the clones is not carried over; for the studies checked, unresolved V genes explain less than half of this, and the remainder is unexplained. Clonal size and the V and J genes are those of that table, whereas D and trimming came from the DNA. The sample includes around 310,000 clones, with roughly 80% observed a single time. 6.5% to 8.5% of the sample rests with the top ten.

Study-wide findings and limitations: Public clonotypes were found to be uncommon and were observed to contract or remain stable during treatment; the increase in clonality was shown to reflect expansion of private clonotypes at ibrutinib response. Lymph node repertoires were not examined, and the timing of sampling was not matched between patients in sustained remission and those whose disease progressed. At baseline, clonality was higher than in age-matched healthy donors and showed a strong correlation with circulating CD8+ T-cell counts. Clonality increased at ibrutinib response, stayed stable in sustained remission, and fell back toward baseline at progression.

Roughly 2.2 micrograms of genomic DNA were extracted from cryopreserved PBMCs for TCR beta library preparation. Longitudinal blood samples from CLL patients receiving ibrutinib monotherapy were subjected to high-throughput TCR beta sequencing. The patients took part in an open-label, single-center phase 2 trial of ibrutinib monotherapy. In the germline V gene (reference sequence), CDR1 corresponds to LNHNV and CDR2 to YYDKDF. Here V drops 3 bases and J drops 5 bases, and the junction holds 6 bases not matched to any gene. The CDR3 sequence holds 15 residues, the cysteine and phenylalanine included. Only CDR3 DNA is held: 45 bases, read in frame from base 1.

The chain employs TRBV15 and TRBJ2-7; TRBD2 agrees with 11 junctional bases. The sample consisted of PBMCs, taken before ibrutinib treatment. The sequence derives from a human donor with chronic lymphocytic leukemia. The DNA is as follows: TGTGCCACCAGCAGGCCCACTAGCGGGAGTAACGAGCAGTACTTC. It codes for CATSRPTSGSNEQYF.